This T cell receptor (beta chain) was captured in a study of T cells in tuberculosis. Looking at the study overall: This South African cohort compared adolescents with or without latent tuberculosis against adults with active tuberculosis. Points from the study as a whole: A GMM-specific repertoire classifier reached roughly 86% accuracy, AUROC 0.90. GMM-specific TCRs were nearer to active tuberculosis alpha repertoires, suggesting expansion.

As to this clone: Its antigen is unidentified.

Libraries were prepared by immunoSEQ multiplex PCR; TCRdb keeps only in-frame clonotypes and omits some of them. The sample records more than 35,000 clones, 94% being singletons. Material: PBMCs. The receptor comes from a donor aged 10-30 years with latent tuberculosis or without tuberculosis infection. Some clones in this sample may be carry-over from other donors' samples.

CDR3 loop: CASSRGVIGQQETQYF. Written as DNA, the CDR3 is TGTGCCAGCAGCAGGGGGGTTATTGGACAGCAAGAGACCCAGTACTTC. This chain connects TRBV25-1 to TRBJ2-5, with D tentatively TRBD1 (7 bases). CDR1 and CDR2 from the germline V gene are MGHDK and SYGVNS. Trimming cost V 6 bases and J 2 bases, with 19 bases left between them. The length of the CDR3 is 16 residues.